This T cell receptor beta chain was documented in a study of cytomegalovirus exposure and HLA in healthy donors. The PCR made use of 60 Vbeta and 13 Jbeta primers. Measured with immunoSEQ multiplex PCR; TCRdb has only the in-frame clones, and not every one. The sample has more than 85,000 clones, roughly 10% seen once. The V and J ends lost 4 bases and 6 bases respectively, with 8 bases between them. In germline, CDR1 is GTSNPN, CDR2 SVGIG (reference sequence). The CDR3 contains 11 residues. Sequenced: PBMCs. The sequence was obtained from a man aged 50-60 years in good health and CMV-seropositive. The V gene is TRBV30, the J gene TRBJ2-3; no clear D. In DNA form, the CDR3 reads TGTGCCTGGAAATCTTCGGATACGCAGTATTTT. The encoded protein is CAWKSSDTQYF.